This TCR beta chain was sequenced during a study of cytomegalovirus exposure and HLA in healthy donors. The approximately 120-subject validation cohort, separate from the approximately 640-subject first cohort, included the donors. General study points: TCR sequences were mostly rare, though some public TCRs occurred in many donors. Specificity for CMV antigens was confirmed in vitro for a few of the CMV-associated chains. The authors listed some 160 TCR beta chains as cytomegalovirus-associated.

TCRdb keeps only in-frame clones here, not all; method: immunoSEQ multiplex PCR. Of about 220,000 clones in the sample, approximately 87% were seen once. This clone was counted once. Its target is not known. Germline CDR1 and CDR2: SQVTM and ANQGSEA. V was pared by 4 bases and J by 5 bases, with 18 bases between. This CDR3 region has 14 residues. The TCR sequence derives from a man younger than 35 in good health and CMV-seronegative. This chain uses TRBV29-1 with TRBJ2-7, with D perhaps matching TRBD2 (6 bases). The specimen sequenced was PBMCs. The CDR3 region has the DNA TGCAGCGTTGGCCCTCACCCGGGGGTCCACGAGCAGTACTTC. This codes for CSVGPHPGVHEQYF.